A selection of T cell receptor beta chains follows, all from one sample in a study of CD8+CD57+ T cells in acquired aplastic anemia. TCRdb redid the calling of the reads with MiXCR, one entry per CDR3 protein. The repertoire holds approximately 190,000 distinct CDR3 sequences, under 55% seen once, with over 7.5% in the top ten. Sequencing was done on a sample of sorted CD4+, CD8+, or CD8+CD57+ T cells (not recorded which) from PBMCs. The source is a human donor with aplastic anemia. The CDR3 runs from the conserved cysteine through the conserved F or W. A D gene is named only where the DNA matches it firmly. Size is omitted from some rows. Given values are once, few, many or a class for expanded clones.

CDR3 DNA: TGTGCCACCAGTGACACCGGGACAGGGAACTATGGCTACACCTTC
CDR3 protein: CATSDTGTGNYGYTF
V gene: TRBV24-1
D gene: TRBD1
J gene: TRBJ1-2
clone size: -

CDR3 DNA: TGTGCCACCAGTGATTCCCGAAAGTACGAGCAGTACTTC
CDR3 protein: CATSDSRKYEQYF
V gene: TRBV24-1
D gene: -
J gene: TRBJ2-7
clone size: few

CDR3 DNA: TGTGCCAGCAGGCCAAGACCTGGGGGGCAAGAGACCCAGTACTTC
CDR3 protein: CASRPRPGGQETQYF
V gene: TRBV11-2
D gene: -
J gene: TRBJ2-5
clone size: many

CDR3 DNA: TGTGCCATCAGTGCCGGACTAGCGGGAGGTCGGGATACGCAGTATTTT
CDR3 protein: CAISAGLAGGRDTQYF
V gene: TRBV10-3
D gene: TRBD2
J gene: TRBJ2-3
clone size: many

CDR3 DNA: TGTGCCAGCAGCTTCGTGGCAGGGGCCAACGGGGAGCTGTTTTTT
CDR3 protein: CASSFVAGANGELFF
V gene: TRBV11-3
D gene: -
J gene: TRBJ2-2
clone size: few

CDR3 DNA: TGCAGTGCTAGCCCTGGGGGTGGTGGCTACACCTTC
CDR3 protein: CSASPGGGGYTF
V gene: TRBV20-1
D gene: -
J gene: TRBJ1-2
clone size: -

CDR3 DNA: TGTGCCAGTTCGCCTAGCGGGACGGTACAAGAGACCCAGTACTTC
CDR3 protein: CASSPSGTVQETQYF
V gene: TRBV9
D gene: TRBD2
J gene: TRBJ2-5
clone size: -

CDR3 DNA: TGTGCCAGCAGCTCCTCCGGACAGGGAAATTCACCCCTCCACTTT
CDR3 protein: CASSSSGQGNSPLHF
V gene: TRBV7-6
D gene: TRBD1
J gene: TRBJ1-6
clone size: -

CDR3 DNA: TGTGCCAGCAGTGAAGATGGGACAGGGAACTCACCCCTCCACTTT
CDR3 protein: CASSEDGTGNSPLHF
V gene: TRBV2
D gene: TRBD1
J gene: TRBJ1-6
clone size: -

CDR3 DNA: TGTGCCAGCAGTGCCAGGCTAGCGGACTACAATGGGCAGTTCTTC
CDR3 protein: CASSARLADYNGQFF
V gene: TRBV2
D gene: TRBD2
J gene: TRBJ2-1
clone size: many

CDR3 DNA: TGTGCCACCAGTGAATGGGCACTGGGGGCAGATACGCAGTATTTT
CDR3 protein: CATSEWALGADTQYF
V gene: TRBV24-1
D gene: -
J gene: TRBJ2-3
clone size: few

CDR3 DNA: TGTGCCACCCGGGACGGACTCTACGAGCAGTACTTC
CDR3 protein: CATRDGLYEQYF
V gene: TRBV7-9
D gene: -
J gene: TRBJ2-7
clone size: -

CDR3 DNA: TGCGCCAGCAGCCCCTATAGCGGGAGGGCCGTCGAGCAGTACTTC
CDR3 protein: CASSPYSGRAVEQYF
V gene: TRBV5-1
D gene: TRBD2
J gene: TRBJ2-7
clone size: many

CDR3 DNA: TGTGCCATCAGTGTTTGGCGGGGCCCTTACGAGCAGTACTTC
CDR3 protein: CAISVWRGPYEQYF
V gene: TRBV10-3
D gene: -
J gene: TRBJ2-7
clone size: -

CDR3 DNA: TGTGCCGTGTGGACAGGGACCTACGAGCAGTACTTC
CDR3 protein: CAVWTGTYEQYF
V gene: TRBV7-9
D gene: TRBD1
J gene: TRBJ2-7
clone size: -

CDR3 DNA: TGTGCCAGCAGTTTAGGGGGACAGGGGTTAGAAAAACTGTTTTTT
CDR3 protein: CASSLGGQGLEKLFF
V gene: TRBV27
D gene: TRBD1
J gene: TRBJ1-4
clone size: few